This entry describes one T cell receptor beta chain. Its antigen is not identified. The data derive from a study of shared clonotypes between healthy human individuals. Overall study: Three plates were used per donor for CD4 naive, three for CD4 memory, two for CD8 naive and one for CD8 memory.

Trimming removed 3 bases at V and 3 bases at J, with 12 bases between. Germline lookup yields CDR1 MNHEY and CDR2 SMNVEV (reference sequence). The CDR3 contains 14 residues. Every donor, a Caucasian adult, lived in Nashville, Tennessee. Study-level findings and limits: Although depth was large, rarefaction showed that sequencing of the sorted subsets was incomplete.

An even split of each subset's genomic DNA across several immunoSEQ plates was performed. Measured with immunoSEQ multiplex PCR; TCRdb has only the in-frame clones, and not every one. The sample includes 2 million or so clones, roughly 96% of them seen just once. J is TRBJ2-7 and V is TRBV27, with TRBD1 as a possible D gene (5 bases). This receptor was taken from a man aged 18 to 30 in good health. The sequenced sample consisted of naive CD4+ T cells sorted from blood. Subset: CD45RA+ positively selected. CDR3 sequence reads: CASSFLGQGYEQYF. In DNA form, the CDR3 reads TGTGCCAGCAGTTTTTTGGGGCAGGGCTACGAGCAGTACTTC.